A single sample gave rise to the 13 T cell receptor beta chains below, sequenced in a study of blood T cell repertoires in COVID-19. Method: immunoSEQ multiplex PCR; TCRdb's copy keeps in-frame clones and lacks some. The repertoire holds roughly 450,000 clones, with roughly 87% as singletons. Specimen: PBMCs or T cells enriched from blood (not recorded which). These receptors were collected from a man between 18 and 35 years old who had recovered from COVID-19.

The sample holds one count of this clone. V is TRBV3-1 (or the pseudogene TRBV3-2) and J is TRBJ1-2, with TRBD1 matching over 8 bases. The CDR3 totals 12 residues. The V segment lost 6 bases and the J segment 8 bases; nucleotides outside the gene matches: 5. The germline CDR1 and CDR2 sequences are LGHDT and YNNKEL (reference sequence). The CDR3 DNA reads TGTGCCAGCAGGCAGGGGGCGTGGGGCTACACCTTC. The encoded protein is CASRQGAWGYTF.

J is TRBJ1-1 and V is TRBV7-3, with D possibly TRBD1 on 5 matching bases. CDR1 and CDR2 from the germline V gene are SGHTA and FQGTGA. Trimming removed 1 base from V and 5 bases from J, with 20 bases in between. The CDR3 runs to 17 residues. The CDR3 DNA sequence: TGTGCCAGCAGCTTAAATTCGCCACAGGTGACCGTTACTGAAGCTTTCTTT. Residues: CASSLNSPQVTVTEAFF.

This chain uses TRBV7-9 with TRBJ2-1, with 13 bases lining up with TRBD2. V shed 5 bases, J shed 4 bases, and the junction held 8 bases outside the gene matches. CDR3 size: 17 residues. Germline V gene lookup returns CDR1 SEHNR and CDR2 FQNEAQ (reference sequence). CDR3 amino acids: CASSVTSGGTLYNEQFF. The CDR3 DNA reads as TGTGCCAGCAGCGTGACTAGCGGGGGGACCTTATACAATGAGCAGTTCTTC. The full variable domain, with the rest looked up from reference TRBV7-9 and TRBJ2-1, is DTGVSQNPRHKITKRGQNVTFRCDPISEHNRLYWYRQTLGQGPEFLTYFQNEAQLEKSRLLSDRFSAERPKGSFSTLEIQRTEQGDSAMYLCASSVTSGGTLYNEQFFGPGTRLTVL.

In regard to this clone: This sample also contains other DNA sequences that code for the same CDR3. The chain combines TRBV5-1 with TRBJ2-3, with 9 positions matching TRBD1. V was pared by 3 bases and J by 0 bases, with 2 bases of the junction left unmatched. The germline V gene has CDR1 SGHRS and CDR2 YFSETQ. The CDR3 covers 15 residues. The CDR3 here is CASSSGTGSTDTQYF. CDR3 nucleotides: TGCGCCAGCAGCTCCGGGACAGGGAGCACAGATACGCAGTATTTT.

The V call is TRBV10-3, the J call TRBJ2-2; D gene ambiguous. Looked up from germline, CDR1 is ENHRY and CDR2 is SYGVKD. This CDR3 has 13 residues. The V end lost 6 bases, the J end lost 3 bases, and 8 bases lay between the germline ends. CDR3 DNA: TGTGCCATCAGGGGCTTCGACACCGGGGAGCTGTTTTTT. Amino acids: CAIRGFDTGELFF.

This sequence joins TRBV6-5 and TRBJ1-4; D unclear. Germline V CDR1 and CDR2: MNHEY, SVGAGI. Trimming pared 8 bases from V and 1 base from J, leaving 11 bases between. The CDR3 sequence is 14 residues long. CDR3 residues: CASVSGGTNEKLFF. CDR3 sequence (DNA): TGTGCCAGCGTCTCGGGAGGAACTAATGAAAAACTGTTTTTT.

The chain couples TRBV6-4 to TRBJ1-2; D may be TRBD1 (5 bases). This CDR3 has 13 amino acids. Trimming took 3 bases from V and 5 from J, leaving 10 bases between them. Germline loops: CDR1 MRHNA, CDR2 SNTAGT. The CDR3 region has the DNA TGTGCCAGCAGTGAAGGGGTTGGGTATGGCTACACCTTC. It yields the protein CASSEGVGYGYTF.

This chain connects TRBV7-9 to TRBJ1-1; 7 nucleotides align to TRBD1. Looked up from germline, CDR1 is SEHNR and CDR2 is FQNEAQ (reference sequence). This CDR3 has 16 amino acids. Trimming cost V 1 base and J 2 bases; bases outside gene matches: 7. The CDR3 DNA sequence: TGTGCCAGCAGCTTAGTCAGGGGGATATTAAACACTGAAGCTTTCTTT. Its protein product is CASSLVRGILNTEAFF.

The genes are TRBV15 and TRBJ1-1; possibly TRBD1 for D (5 bases). This CDR3 has 15 amino acids. Germline lookup yields CDR1 LNHNV and CDR2 YYDKDF (reference sequence). Trimming removed 5 bases at V and 4 bases at J, with 17 bases between. CDR3 in DNA: TGTGCCACCAGCGAAGGGGATGGGAGGGGCACTGAAGCTTTCTTT. Residues: CATSEGDGRGTEAFF.

The chain links TRBV2 to TRBJ1-1; 7 positions match TRBD1. Germline trimming cut 10 bases from V and 0 bases from J; bases unmatched to any gene: 11. Per germline, CDR1 SNHLY and CDR2 FYNNEI. The CDR3 runs 15 residues. The CDR3 here is CATATGQTLNTEAFF. The CDR3 DNA reads TGTGCCACCGCAACGGGACAGACCTTGAACACTGAAGCTTTCTTT.

The V and J genes are TRBV10-3 and TRBJ2-2, with 8 bases identical to TRBD1. V lost 3 bases, J lost 5 bases, and 8 bases stayed unmatched. From germline, CDR1 is ENHRY and CDR2 SYGVKD. This CDR3 comprises 16 residues. This CDR3 reads CAISDFGTGGTGELFF. In DNA, the CDR3 is TGTGCCATCAGTGACTTTGGGACAGGCGGTACCGGGGAGCTGTTTTTT.

V usage is TRBV6-5 and J usage is TRBJ1-2; 8 nucleotides match TRBD1. CDR1 is MNHEY and CDR2 is SVGAGI in the germline V gene. This CDR3 has 15 amino acids. The V gene end was trimmed by 4 bases and the J gene end by 4 bases; junction bases not matched to a gene: 8. In DNA form, the CDR3 reads TGTGCCAGCAGTTGGGACAGGACCCTGCTCTATGGCTACACCTTC. Protein sequence: CASSWDRTLLYGYTF.

The count of this clone is one. This sequence joins TRBV3-1 (or the pseudogene TRBV3-2) and TRBJ1-5; TRBD1 aligns across 7 bases. Per the germline V gene, CDR1 is LGHDT and CDR2 is YNNKEL (reference sequence). The CDR3 runs to 14 residues. V was pared by 4 bases and J by 4 bases, with 4 bases of the junction left unmatched. CDR3 sequence: CASSLGQRNQPQHF. CDR3 in DNA: TGTGCCAGCAGCCTGGGACAGAGGAATCAGCCCCAGCATTTT.